This T cell receptor (beta chain) was sequenced for a study of OX40 agonist ivuxolimab in advanced cancers. Overall study results and limits: Nonresponders included some who also had low normalized T-cell clonal expansion.

Some clones are missing from TCRdb's copy, which holds only in-frame ones; the method was immunoSEQ multiplex PCR. The repertoire holds roughly 15,000 clones, around 76% seen once, with roughly two fifths in the top ten. A note on this clone: Its antigen is undetermined.

V lost 4 bases to trimming and J lost 5 bases; unmatched junction nucleotides: 13. The CDR3 consists of 17 residues. Germline V lookup: CDR1 LGHNA, CDR2 YSLEER. This clonotype was sampled from an adult with an advanced solid tumor such as melanoma, head and neck, liver or kidney cancer. The specimen comprised CD4+ or CD8+ T cells sorted from blood, sampled in a trial of the OX40 agonist ivuxolimab. The V call is TRBV4-3, the J call TRBJ2-1; 8 bases are shared with TRBD2. The CDR3 protein is CASSPSNQPGGDNEQFF. The CDR3 DNA reads TGCGCCAGCAGCCCATCGAATCAACCCGGGGGGGACAATGAGCAGTTCTTC.